This T cell receptor beta chain was obtained from a study of blood T cell repertoires in COVID-19. This table comes from immunoSEQ multiplex PCR, and its TCRdb copy is limited to in-frame clones, with some not included. The sample has 350,000 to 450,000 clones, 80% to 95% seen once; the top ten hold 0.8% to 0.9%. This clone was detected only once. The CDR3 totals 15 residues. Per the germline V gene, CDR1 is SQVTM and CDR2 is ANQGSEA. The ends lost 1 base at V and 5 bases at J; junction bases unmatched: 7. The gene calls are TRBV29-1 and TRBJ2-1; 8 bases line up with TRBD2. The clonotype was recovered from a woman between 40 and 50 years old who had been exposed to COVID-19. Sequencing used PBMCs or T cells enriched from blood (not recorded which). DNA of the CDR3: TGCAGCGTTGAAGGCCGTCAGCGGGGGAACAATGAGCAGTTCTTC. Amino acids: CSVEGRQRGNNEQFF.